Listed below are T cell receptor beta chains from one sample, sequenced in a study of blood T cell repertoires in COVID-19. The table came from immunoSEQ multiplex PCR; TCRdb's copy has only in-frame clones and leaves some out. The table lists around 170,000 clones, 85% to 90% of them singletons, with 5.5% to 7% in the top ten. The specimen sequenced was peripheral blood. These receptors all stem from a man aged 50-59 years with active or convalescent COVID-19. Each CDR3 is given with its conserved first and last residue. A D gene is named only where the DNA matches it firmly. Clone size appears in some rows only: once, few, many, or a class for an expanded clone.

clone_size	v_call	j_call	d_call	cdr3_nt	cdr3_aa
-	TRBV2	TRBJ2-7	TRBD2	TGTGCCAGCAGGTCCGGGACTAATTTATGGCAGTACTTC	CASRSGTNLWQYF
-	TRBV5-1	TRBJ1-5	-	TGCGCCAGCAGCCTATCTCCCGTTGATCGAGGCAATCAGCCCCAGCATTTT	CASSLSPVDRGNQPQHF
-	TRBV7-9	TRBJ2-3	TRBD2	TGTGCCAGCAGCTTAAGCGGGATGGGTGATACGCAGTATTTT	CASSLSGMGDTQYF
-	TRBV4-3	TRBJ2-1	TRBD2	TGCGCCAGCAGCCAAGATTACGCACTAGCGGGATACAATGAGCAGTTCTTC	CASSQDYALAGYNEQFF
-	TRBV7-2	TRBJ2-3	TRBD2	TGTGCCAGCAGCTTAGGGACTAGCGGGGGGCGGAGCGATACGCAGTATTTT	CASSLGTSGGRSDTQYF
once	TRBV5-1	TRBJ2-1	TRBD2	TGCGCCAGCAGCCGGGGGACTAGCGGGTACAGCTCCTACAATGAGCAGTTCTTC	CASSRGTSGYSSYNEQFF
-	TRBV19	TRBJ2-7	TRBD2	TGTGCCAGTAGCTTACTAGCGGGAGGGCTTGGGCACGAGCAGTACTTC	CASSLLAGGLGHEQYF
-	TRBV15	TRBJ1-3	-	TGTGCCACCAGCAGTAGAAGACAGGCCTCTGGAAACACCATATATTTT	CATSSRRQASGNTIYF
-	TRBV6-6	TRBJ1-2	-	TGTGCCAGCAGTTCGACCCAGGGGTTTGGTGGCTACACCTTC	CASSSTQGFGGYTF
-	TRBV6-5	TRBJ2-7	TRBD1	TGTGCCAGCAGACGCCCGGGACAGGGGGCCTACGAGCAGTACTTC	CASRRPGQGAYEQYF
-	TRBV7-9	TRBJ1-4	-	TGTGCCAGCAGCTTAGTCTACGGAACTAATGAAAAACTGTTTTTT	CASSLVYGTNEKLFF
-	TRBV4-3	TRBJ2-5	-	TGCGCCAGCAGCCAAGATTCAGGGATCCAAGAGACCCAGTACTTC	CASSQDSGIQETQYF
-	TRBV7-2	TRBJ1-3	TRBD1	TGTGCCAGCAGCCGGGACAGGGTAGACACCATATATTTT	CASSRDRVDTIYF
-	TRBV7-9	TRBJ1-2	TRBD1	TGTGCCAGCAGCCAGGGACAGGGGGCTTCCTTTGGCTACACCTTC	CASSQGQGASFGYTF
-	TRBV7-2	TRBJ2-1	-	TGTGCCAGCAGTCACAGGAGGGTGGGTGAGCAGTTCTTC	CASSHRRVGEQFF
-	TRBV10-3	TRBJ1-1	TRBD1	TGTGCCATCAGGCCCGACAGGGGGGGAAACACTGAAGCTTTCTTT	CAIRPDRGGNTEAFF
-	TRBV5-1	TRBJ1-2	TRBD1	TGCGCCAGCAGCTTGGTACCGACAGGGGCCAACTATGGCTACACCTTC	CASSLVPTGANYGYTF
-	TRBV29-1	TRBJ1-1	TRBD1	TGCAGCGTTAGGACAGGGGGCGGGACTGAAGCTTTCTTT	CSVRTGGGTEAFF
-	TRBV2	TRBJ1-6	TRBD1	TGTGCCAGCATCCGGACAGGTTTGGATGGAAAAGAAGGTTCACCCCTCCACTTT	CASIRTGLDGKEGSPLHF